These 9 T cell receptor beta chains originate from one sample sequenced in a study of cytomegalovirus exposure and HLA in healthy donors. The PCR was carried out with 60 Vbeta primers and 13 Jbeta primers. Sequenced by immunoSEQ multiplex PCR; TCRdb stores in-frame clones only, minus some. Its table lists about 52,000 clones. Sequenced sample: PBMCs. These receptors all come from a woman aged 50 to 65 in good health and CMV-seropositive.

This chain links TRBV4-3 with TRBJ1-2, with D maybe TRBD1 (6 bases). V gave up 1 base and J gave up 6 bases, with 15 bases separating them. Looked up from germline, CDR1 is LGHNA and CDR2 is YSLEER. CDR3 length: 15 residues. DNA for the CDR3: TGCGCCAGCAGCCAAGTCGTCAGGACAGAGAATGGCTACACCTTC. It codes for CASSQVVRTENGYTF.

The chain uses TRBV6-1 and TRBJ1-5, with a tentative D call TRBD1 (6 bases). V was clipped by 2 bases and J by 1 base, with 12 bases between them. Per the germline V gene, CDR1 is MNHNS and CDR2 is SASEGT. The CDR3 covers 16 residues. The CDR3 DNA reads as TGTGCCAGCAGTGAACTCGTCAGGGGAAGCAATCAGCCCCAGCATTTT. Translated: CASSELVRGSNQPQHF.

This rearrangement joins TRBV27 to TRBJ2-7; 7 bases line up with TRBD2. The length of the CDR3 is 15 residues. After removal of 7 bases from V and 2 bases from J, the junction contained 11 bases not matched to a gene. From germline, CDR1 is MNHEY and CDR2 SMNVEV (reference sequence). This CDR3 reads CASNTQAGSAYEQYF. The CDR3 nucleotides are TGTGCCAGCAACACCCAAGCGGGAAGCGCCTACGAGCAGTACTTC.

The rearrangement uses TRBV19 and TRBJ1-3; 8 bases are shared with TRBD1. The ends lost 6 bases at V and 4 bases at J; junction bases unmatched: 5. Looked up from germline, CDR1 is LNHDA and CDR2 is SQIVND (reference sequence). The CDR3 runs to 14 residues. This CDR3 is CASRRTGKGNTIYF. For the CDR3, the DNA is TGTGCCAGTAGACGGACAGGGAAGGGAAACACCATATATTTT.

This sequence joins TRBV19 and TRBJ1-1; maybe TRBD1 (6 bases). V lost 5 bases and J lost 1, with 8 bases in between. The CDR3 covers 13 residues. Germline values: CDR1 LNHDA, CDR2 SQIVND (reference sequence). Here the CDR3 reads CASSGTPNTEAFF. Here the CDR3 DNA reads TGTGCCAGTAGTGGGACACCGAACACTGAAGCTTTCTTT.

The rearrangement uses TRBV5-1 and TRBJ2-7, with 11 bases that match TRBD2. The CDR3 has 15 residues. Germline values: CDR1 SGHRS, CDR2 YFSETQ. Losses at the gene ends were 2 bases for V and 4 bases for J; bases not matched to a gene: 5. The CDR3 DNA reads as TGCGCCAGCAGCTTAACTAGCGGGAGCATGTACGAGCAGTACTTC. This translates into CASSLTSGSMYEQYF.

V and J are TRBV4-1 and TRBJ1-5, with a tentative D call TRBD1 (6 bases). The CDR3 has 14 amino acids. Germline V gene sequence: CDR1 MGHRA, CDR2 YSYEKL. Between the trimmed V and J ends, which lost 3 bases and 4 bases, there was a span of 10 bases. This chain's CDR3 is CASSQPQGNQPQHF. CDR3 DNA: TGCGCCAGCAGCCAGCCCCAGGGGAATCAGCCCCAGCATTTT.

The rearrangement joins TRBV30 to TRBJ1-4, with D unclear. The V gene's germline CDR1 is GTSNPN and CDR2 SVGIG (reference sequence). V was trimmed by 0 bases and J by 5 bases, leaving 16 bases between them. The CDR3 spans 16 residues. CDR3 amino acids: CAWSVWQTDKNEKLFF. Written as DNA, the CDR3 is TGTGCCTGGAGTGTGTGGCAAACAGACAAGAATGAAAAACTGTTTTTT.

This chain joins TRBV5-6 and TRBJ1-5; D call uncertain. V shed 3 bases and J shed 0 bases, with 19 bases lying between them. This CDR3 has 18 residues. The germline gives CDR1 SGHDT, CDR2 YYEEEE. The CDR3 nucleotides read TGTGCCAGCAGCTACTGTCATGATGCACTGTGTAGCAATCAGCCCCAGCATTTT. Translating it yields CASSYCHDALCSNQPQHF.